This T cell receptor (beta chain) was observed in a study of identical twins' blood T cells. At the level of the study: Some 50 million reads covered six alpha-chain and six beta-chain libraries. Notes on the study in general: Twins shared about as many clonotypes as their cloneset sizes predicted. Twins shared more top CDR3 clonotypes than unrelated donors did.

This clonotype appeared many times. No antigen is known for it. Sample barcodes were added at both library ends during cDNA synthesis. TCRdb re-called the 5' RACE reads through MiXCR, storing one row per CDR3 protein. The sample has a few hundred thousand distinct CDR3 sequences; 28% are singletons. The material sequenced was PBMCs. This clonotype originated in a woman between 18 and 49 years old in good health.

CDR3 bases: TGTGCCAGCATTCTCCTAGCGGACAATGAGCAGTTCTTC. It is translated as CASILLADNEQFF. This sequence joins TRBV2 and TRBJ2-1, with 7 positions matching TRBD2. Germline CDR1 is SNHLY and CDR2 is FYNNEI. V was clipped by 7 bases and J by 5 bases; unmatched bases: 5. There are 13 residues in the CDR3.